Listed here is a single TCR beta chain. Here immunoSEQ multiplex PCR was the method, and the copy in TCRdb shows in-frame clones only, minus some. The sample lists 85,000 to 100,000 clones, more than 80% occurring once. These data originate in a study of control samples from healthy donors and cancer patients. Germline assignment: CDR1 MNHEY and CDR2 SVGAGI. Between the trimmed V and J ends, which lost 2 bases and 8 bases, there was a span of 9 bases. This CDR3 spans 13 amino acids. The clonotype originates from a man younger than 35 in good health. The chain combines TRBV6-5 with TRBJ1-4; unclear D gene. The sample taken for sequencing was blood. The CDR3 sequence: CASSYVREEKLFF. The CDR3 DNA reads TGTGCCAGCAGTTACGTCCGAGAGGAAAAACTGTTTTTT.